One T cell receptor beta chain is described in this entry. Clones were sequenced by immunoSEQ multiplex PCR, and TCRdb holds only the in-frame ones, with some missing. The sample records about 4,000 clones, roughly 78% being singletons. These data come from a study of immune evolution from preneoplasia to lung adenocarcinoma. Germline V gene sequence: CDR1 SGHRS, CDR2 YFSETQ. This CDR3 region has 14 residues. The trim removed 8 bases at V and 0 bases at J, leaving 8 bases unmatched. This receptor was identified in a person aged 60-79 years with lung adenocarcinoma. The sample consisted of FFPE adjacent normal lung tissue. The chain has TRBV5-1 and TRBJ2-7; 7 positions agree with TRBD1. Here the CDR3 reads CASNRDSLSYEQYF. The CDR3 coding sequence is TGCGCCAGTAATCGGGACAGCCTCTCCTACGAGCAGTACTTC.